This T cell receptor beta chain appears in the sequencing data of a study of HIV-infected patients and healthy controls. There are 12 residues in the CDR3. The V gene's germline CDR1 is SQVTM and CDR2 ANQGSEA. Between the trimmed V and J ends, which lost 3 bases and 3 bases, there was a span of 7 bases. TCRdb re-derived calls from the 5' RACE reads in MiXCR, one entry per CDR3 protein. The sample has 55,000 to 70,000 distinct CDR3 sequences; roughly 19% are singletons. There are many counts of this clonotype. The V and J genes are TRBV29-1 and TRBJ2-3; D possibly uses TRBD1 or TRBD2 (5 bases each). This clonotype was obtained from a human donor in good health. The specimen was CD4+ T cells from blood. CDR3 loop: CSVDWGTDTQYF. The DNA of the CDR3 is TGCAGCGTTGATTGGGGGACAGATACGCAGTATTTT.